Below are 16 T cell receptor beta chains sequenced from a single sample in a study of CD8 T cells in ankylosing spondylitis. Using its own MiXCR run on the 5' RACE reads, TCRdb lists one record per CDR3 protein. The data show 250,000 or so distinct CDR3 sequences, with about 10% seen just once and about 3% held by the top ten. Sequencing input: blood, either unsorted or a sorted T cell fraction (not recorded which). These receptors were obtained from a male donor with ankylosing spondylitis or in good health (not recorded which).

The V call is TRBV12-5, the J call TRBJ2-1, with 7 bases that match TRBD2. Germline assignment: CDR1 LGHNT and CDR2 FRNRAP. V shed 0 bases, J shed 7 bases, and the junction held 3 bases outside the gene matches. The length of the CDR3 is 14 residues. The CDR3 coding sequence is TGTGCTAGTGGTTTGGTACTAGCGCGGAATGAGCAGTTCTTC. Translation: CASGLVLARNEQFF.

This clonotype was counted only a few times. The rearrangement links TRBV29-1 to TRBJ2-1, with D perhaps matching TRBD1 or TRBD2 (5 bases each). This CDR3 is 13 amino acids long. Between the trimmed V and J ends, which lost 6 bases and 3 bases, there was a span of 12 bases. The germline CDR1 and CDR2 sequences are SQVTM and ANQGSEA. This CDR3 reads CSVAGAYYNEQFF. The CDR3, as DNA: TGCAGCGTGGCCGGGGCCTACTACAATGAGCAGTTCTTC.

This clonotype showed up just a few times. The V and J genes are TRBV7-9 and TRBJ2-5; no firm D call. The CDR3 is made up of 15 amino acids. CDR1 is SEHNR and CDR2 is FQNEAQ in the germline V gene (reference sequence). Between the trimmed V and J ends, which lost 0 bases and 2 bases, there was a span of 10 bases. The CDR3 DNA sequence: TGTGCCAGCAGCTTAGCCGGGTCAGCTCAAGAGACCCAGTACTTC. Translating gives CASSLAGSAQETQYF.

To note about this clonotype: A much larger clone lies one base from this, so it may be a read error. The rearrangement joins TRBV4-1 to TRBJ1-1; no reliable D call. In germline, CDR1 is MGHRA, CDR2 YSYEKL. The CDR3 extends over 15 amino acids. V was cut by 0 bases and J by 3 bases, with 11 bases left in between. CDR3 loop: CASSQDSGRDTEAFF. CDR3 sequence (DNA): TGCGCCAGCAGCCAAGATAGCGGAAGGGACACTGAAGCTTTCTTT.

This clonotype has at least ten counts. The gene calls are TRBV6-5 and TRBJ1-1; D gene ambiguous. The CDR3 sequence is 14 residues long. V shed 3 bases and J shed 2 bases, with 10 bases lying between them. Germline CDR1 reads MNHEY; CDR2 reads SVGAGI. The CDR3, as DNA: TGTGCCAGCAGTTATCGGCAGTCCAACACTGAAGCTTTCTTT. Its translation is CASSYRQSNTEAFF.

This clonotype was picked up many times. J is TRBJ2-7 and V is TRBV5-1; the D gene is possibly TRBD2 (6 bases). V gave up 0 bases and J gave up 5 bases, with 6 bases separating them. The length of the CDR3 is 12 residues. The germline V gene encodes CDR1 SGHRS and CDR2 YFSETQ. The CDR3 DNA sequence: TGCGCCAGCAGCTTGGCGGGAGACGAGCAGTACTTC. It encodes CASSLAGDEQYF.

The genes are TRBV5-1 and TRBJ2-2; D perhaps matches TRBD1 (5 bases). The germline gives CDR1 SGHRS, CDR2 YFSETQ. The length of the CDR3 is 15 residues. V shed 0 bases and J shed 3 bases, with 9 bases lying between them. CDR3 DNA: TGCGCCAGCAGCTTGGGAGGCAGGGACACCGGGGAGCTGTTTTTT. Encoded protein: CASSLGGRDTGELFF.

At least ten counts were recorded for this clonotype. The chain combines TRBV5-1 with TRBJ1-1; D call uncertain. V was shortened by 0 bases and J by 3 bases, with 3 bases between the two germline ends. The germline gives CDR1 SGHRS, CDR2 YFSETQ. The CDR3 covers 12 residues. CDR3 residues: CASSLDYTEAFF. CDR3 bases: TGCGCCAGCAGCTTGGATTACACTGAAGCTTTCTTT.

Many counts were recorded for this clonotype. The chain uses TRBV20-1 and TRBJ2-4; a weak D match, TRBD2 (5 bases). In germline, CDR1 is DFQATT, CDR2 SNEGSKA (reference sequence). Trimming took 1 base from V and 1 from J, leaving 11 bases between them. The CDR3 has 15 residues. The CDR3 DNA sequence: TGCAGTGCTAGAGCTGGGGAGCAGGCCAAAAACATTCAGTACTTC. Its protein product is CSARAGEQAKNIQYF.

This clonotype has at least ten counts. This chain links TRBV24-1 with TRBJ2-2; the match to TRBD1 covers 9 bases. V dropped 4 bases and J dropped 5; count of bases not matched to a gene: 4. CDR1 is KGHDR, CDR2 SFDVKD, per germline. CDR3 length: 15 residues. The CDR3 here is CATSDGGQGTGELFF. CDR3 nucleotides: TGTGCCACCAGTGACGGGGGACAGGGAACCGGGGAGCTGTTTTTT.

This clonotype was observed many times. The chain joins TRBV7-2 to TRBJ2-3, with 14 positions matching TRBD2. Trimming took 3 bases from V and 1 from J; bases not matched to a gene: 3. The CDR3 loop spans 17 amino acids. The germline gives CDR1 SGHTA, CDR2 FQGNSA. The CDR3 is CASSLGLAGVGTDTQYF. As DNA, the CDR3 is TGTGCCAGCAGCTTGGGACTAGCGGGAGTCGGCACAGATACGCAGTATTTT.

This clonotype was recorded many times. This chain links TRBV4-1 with TRBJ2-2; D gene unclear. Germline V gives CDR1 MGHRA, CDR2 YSYEKL. The CDR3 is made up of 15 amino acids. Between the trimmed V and J ends, which lost 4 bases and 2 bases, there was a span of 11 bases. CDR3 sequence (DNA): TGCGCCAGCAGCCGCGGCGCCTCCAACACCGGGGAGCTGTTTTTT. Protein: CASSRGASNTGELFF.

This clonotype was seen at least ten times. J is TRBJ2-5 and V is TRBV5-1; D is unclear. The CDR3 has 15 residues. In germline, CDR1 is SGHRS, CDR2 YFSETQ. With 0 bases removed from V and 2 bases from J, the gap between germline ends came to 11 bases. This CDR3 is CASSLVDHLQETQYF. CDR3 nucleotides: TGCGCCAGCAGCTTGGTTGACCATTTACAAGAGACCCAGTACTTC.

V gene TRBV4-2 combines with J gene TRBJ2-7, with D possibly matching TRBD2 (6 bases). The germline V gene has CDR1 LGHNA and CDR2 YNFKEQ. CDR3 size: 15 residues. Trimming removed 1 base at V and 0 bases at J, with 10 bases between. CDR3 sequence (DNA): TGTGCCAGCAGCCAAGCGCAGCGGGTCTCCTACGAGCAGTACTTC. Translated, it gives CASSQAQRVSYEQYF.

Concerning this clonotype: A much larger clone is a single base away; this may be a read error. This chain uses TRBV12-3 or TRBV12-4 with TRBJ2-7; TRBD2 matches 8 bases. V was pared by 4 bases and J by 7 bases, with 21 bases of the junction left unmatched. The length of the CDR3 is 18 residues. The DNA of the CDR3 is TGTGCCAGCAGTTCAGTCCCAGCGGGAGTACCCCCCGTCGGGGAGCAGTACTTC. Translating it yields CASSSVPAGVPPVGEQYF.

The sample holds many counts of this clonotype. This rearrangement joins TRBV20-1 to TRBJ2-1, with 10 bases matching TRBD2. The CDR3 is 15 residues long. V lost 2 bases, J lost 5 bases, and 6 bases stayed unmatched. Germline values: CDR1 DFQATT, CDR2 SNEGSKA (reference sequence). The chain's CDR3 is CSARSTSGYNNEQFF. CDR3 bases: TGCAGTGCTAGATCGACTAGCGGGTATAACAATGAGCAGTTCTTC.